Presented here are 22 T cell receptor beta chains from one specimen sequenced in a study of blood T cell repertoires in COVID-19. Generated by immunoSEQ multiplex PCR, the TCRdb table keeps only in-frame clones and is missing some. This sample yields approximately 380,000 clones, of which about 88% are seen a single time; 1.2% belongs to the top ten. The specimen was PBMCs or T cells enriched from blood (not recorded which). These receptors came from a woman aged 18-35 years who had recovered from COVID-19.

This clone was seen once. The chain has TRBV6-5 and TRBJ1-2; D might be TRBD1 (5 bases). Per the germline V gene, CDR1 is MNHEY and CDR2 is SVGAGI. The V gene lost 2 bases and the J gene lost 4 bases, with 14 bases spanning the gap. The CDR3 is 15 residues long. Here the CDR3 reads CASSYQVEGLYGYTF. The CDR3 DNA follows: TGTGCCAGCAGTTACCAGGTGGAGGGGCTCTATGGCTACACCTTC.

This sequence joins TRBV5-5 and TRBJ1-1; perhaps TRBD1 as D (6 bases). The CDR3 is made up of 14 amino acids. V lost 5 bases and J 4 bases, leaving 15 bases between the germline ends. Per germline, CDR1 SGHKS and CDR2 YYEKEE (reference sequence). CDR3 region: CASRQGNLVTEAFF. In DNA form, the CDR3 reads TGTGCCAGCAGACAGGGTAATTTGGTCACTGAAGCTTTCTTT.

The chain couples TRBV2 to TRBJ1-5, with TRBD1 as a possible D gene (6 bases). This CDR3 spans 14 amino acids. Germline CDR1 and CDR2: SNHLY and FYNNEI. V was trimmed by 4 bases and J by 6 bases, leaving 13 bases between them. CDR3 coding DNA: TGTGCCAGCAGTGTTTGGGAAGGGGGTCAGCCCCAGCATTTT. Its protein is CASSVWEGGQPQHF.

CDR3 coding DNA: TGCAGCCAACCCCCCCAGGGCATCTATGGCTACACCTTC. Translating it yields CSQPPQGIYGYTF. J is TRBJ1-2 and V is TRBV29-1; D possibly corresponds to TRBD1 (5 bases). V lost 8 bases to trimming and J lost 4 bases, with 17 bases between them. The CDR3 extends over 13 amino acids. The V gene's germline CDR1 is SQVTM and CDR2 ANQGSEA.

The chain carries TRBV3-1 (or the pseudogene TRBV3-2) and TRBJ1-4, with TRBD1 matching over 11 bases. The CDR3 runs to 17 residues. V lost 1 base and J lost 8; bases outside the gene matches: 9. Germline CDR1 is LGHDT and CDR2 is YNNKEL (reference sequence). The CDR3 region has the DNA TGTGCCAGCAGCCAAGCCAGCGCCGGGACAGGGGGAGAAAAACTGTTTTTT. Translating it yields CASSQASAGTGGEKLFF.

This clone was seen just once. The V call is TRBV29-1, the J call TRBJ1-2; D is perhaps TRBD1 (5 bases). The CDR3 length is 12 residues. V lost 5 bases and J lost 1, with 8 bases in between. Germline assignment: CDR1 SQVTM and CDR2 ANQGSEA. The CDR3 nucleotides are TGCAGCGTTCGGACACTTAACTATGGCTACACCTTC. Protein: CSVRTLNYGYTF.

V usage is TRBV2 and J usage is TRBJ1-1; no clear D. Germline V gives CDR1 SNHLY, CDR2 FYNNEI. The length of the CDR3 is 13 residues. The V gene lost 2 bases and the J gene lost 0 bases, with 4 bases spanning the gap. CDR3 sequence: CASSEHMNTEAFF. DNA of the CDR3: TGTGCCAGCAGTGAACACATGAACACTGAAGCTTTCTTT.

This clone has only one observation. The chain recombines TRBV9 with TRBJ1-6, with D hard to call. Germline CDR1 and CDR2: SGDLS and YYNGEE. The CDR3 contains 13 residues. V lost 0 bases, J lost 10 bases, and 8 bases lay in between. The CDR3 nucleotides read TGTGCCAGCAGCGTAGCAACAGCCTCACCCCTCCACTTT. As protein: CASSVATASPLHF.

This sequence joins TRBV6-1 and TRBJ1-4; a possible D gene is TRBD1 (5 bases). V gave up 7 bases and J gave up 4 bases, with 13 bases separating them. The CDR3 runs to 14 residues. In germline, CDR1 is MNHNS, CDR2 SASEGT. CDR3 coding DNA: TGTGCCAGCAACCCCAGGGCCCGTAATGAAAAACTGTTTTTT. Encoded protein: CASNPRARNEKLFF.

This clone was seen a single time. The chain recombines TRBV7-2 with TRBJ2-1, with 7 bases aligning to TRBD2. V shed 2 bases, J shed 7 bases, and the junction held 8 bases outside the gene matches. Germline V gives CDR1 SGHTA, CDR2 FQGNSA. CDR3 length: 15 residues. CDR3 sequence: CASSLIGLAANEQFF. For the CDR3, the DNA is TGTGCCAGCAGCTTAATAGGTCTAGCGGCGAATGAGCAGTTCTTC.

This clone has only a few counts. The chain couples TRBV12-3 or TRBV12-4 to TRBJ1-2; possibly TRBD1 for D (5 bases). CDR3 length equals 13 residues. V dropped 0 bases and J dropped 5 bases, with 7 bases sitting between them. The CDR3 is CASSLAGVYGYTF. The CDR3 bases are TGTGCCAGCAGTTTAGCAGGGGTTTATGGCTACACCTTC.

V usage is TRBV5-6 and J usage is TRBJ2-7; a weak D match, TRBD1 (6 bases). Germline CDR1 and CDR2: SGHDT and YYEEEE. This CDR3 is 16 amino acids long. Trimming left V 0 bases short and J 7 bases short, with 20 bases between. CDR3 protein: CASSLERGGIAREQYF. The DNA for the CDR3 is TGTGCCAGCAGCTTGGAAAGAGGGGGAATTGCTAGGGAGCAGTACTTC. The full variable domain, in which reference TRBV5-6 and TRBJ2-7 provide the parts outside the CDR3, is DAGVTQSPTHLIKTRGQQVTLRCSPKSGHDTVSWYQQALGQGPQFIFQYYEEEERQRGNFPDRFSGHQFPNYSSELNVNALLLGDSALYLCASSLERGGIAREQYFGPGTRLTVT.

This clone was counted once. The rearrangement links TRBV28 to TRBJ2-1; a possible D gene is TRBD2 (5 bases). The CDR3 consists of 15 residues. The V gene lost 0 bases and the J gene lost 0 bases, with 6 bases spanning the gap. Germline CDR1 is MDHEN and CDR2 is SYDVKM. In DNA form, the CDR3 reads TGTGCCAGCAGTTTATGGGGGAGCTCCTACAATGAGCAGTTCTTC. Its translation is CASSLWGSSYNEQFF.

This clone was detected once. The chain employs TRBV9 and TRBJ2-7; 11 nucleotides align to TRBD2. The CDR3 is 13 amino acids. Looked up from germline, CDR1 is SGDLS and CDR2 is YYNGEE. The V segment lost 4 bases and the J segment 12 bases; nucleotides outside the gene matches: 9. For the CDR3, the DNA is TGTGCCAGCAGCCCAACACTAGCGGGGGTGCGGTACTTC. Translated, it gives CASSPTLAGVRYF.

The rearrangement joins TRBV2 to TRBJ1-4; TRBD1 is a possible D gene (5 bases). The CDR3 is made up of 15 amino acids. Looked up from germline, CDR1 is SNHLY and CDR2 is FYNNEI. V was clipped by 4 bases and J by 4 bases, with 13 bases between them. This CDR3 is CASSVYGGDNEKLFF. CDR3 bases: TGTGCCAGCAGTGTCTACGGGGGTGATAATGAAAAACTGTTTTTT.

Only one count was recorded for this clone. V is TRBV19 and J is TRBJ2-7, with D maybe TRBD2 (6 bases). Trimming removed 5 bases from V and 9 bases from J, with 20 bases in between. Germline CDR1 LNHDA, CDR2 SQIVND (reference sequence). This CDR3 is 14 amino acids long. In DNA, the CDR3 is TGTGCCAGTAGTCCGCTTGGAGGGCCCTCGCCGCAGTACTTC. It translates to CASSPLGGPSPQYF.

This sequence joins TRBV6-5 and TRBJ1-2; 7 bases map to TRBD1. The CDR3 length is 14 residues. With 5 bases clipped from V and 8 bases from J, the junction kept 11 bases outside the gene matches. The germline V gene encodes CDR1 MNHEY and CDR2 SVGAGI. CDR3 residues: CASSRGHRAEGYTF. CDR3 nucleotides: TGTGCCAGCAGTAGGGGGCACCGGGCTGAGGGCTACACCTTC.

The chain carries TRBV12-3 or TRBV12-4 and TRBJ1-5; D perhaps matches TRBD1 (5 bases). The CDR3 is 13 amino acids. The ends were cut back, 7 bases at V and 12 bases at J, with 19 bases in the middle. The CDR3 region is CASTSRYYQGQHF. The CDR3 bases are TGTGCCAGCACCTCTCGATATTATCAGGGCCAGCATTTT.

This chain connects TRBV11-1 to TRBJ1-1; D may be TRBD1 (5 bases). V was cut by 2 bases and J by 7 bases, with 20 bases left in between. The germline V gene has CDR1 SGHAT and CDR2 FQDESV (reference sequence). The CDR3 is 16 residues long. This CDR3 is CASSLRQGGPNGEAFF. The CDR3 DNA follows: TGTGCCAGCAGCTTAAGGCAGGGAGGGCCAAATGGTGAAGCTTTCTTT.

The rearrangement links TRBV11-2 to TRBJ2-7; TRBD1 agrees at 7 bases. The CDR3 totals 13 residues. Unmatched junction bases numbered 6, after V lost 5 bases and J lost 5 bases. The germline V gene has CDR1 SGHAT and CDR2 FQNNGV. The CDR3 DNA reads as TGTGCCAGCAGCCCGGACAGGACCCACGAGCAGTACTTC. Its protein product is CASSPDRTHEQYF. Based on the CDR3 plus reference TRBV11-2 and TRBJ2-7, the full variable domain is EAGVAQSPRYKIIEKRQSVAFWCNPISGHATLYWYQQILGQGPKLLIQFQNNGVVDDSQLPKDRFSAERLKGVDSTLKIQPAKLEDSAVYLCASSPDRTHEQYFGPGTRLTVT.

The rearrangement joins TRBV28 to TRBJ2-1; 12 bases are shared with TRBD2. This CDR3 has 17 residues. Germline CDR1 reads MDHEN; CDR2 reads SYDVKM. J was trimmed by 5 bases and V by 3 bases; bases with no gene match: 8. The CDR3 loop is CASSFPRTSGVNNEQFF. For the CDR3, the DNA is TGTGCCAGCAGTTTTCCCCGGACTAGCGGGGTAAACAATGAGCAGTTCTTC.

The rearrangement links TRBV5-1 to TRBJ1-3; a possible D gene is TRBD1 (5 bases). The V gene lost 2 bases and the J gene lost 0 bases, with 15 bases spanning the gap. The CDR3 is 17 amino acids. Germline V gene lookup returns CDR1 SGHRS and CDR2 YFSETQ. The CDR3 DNA sequence: TGCGCCAGCAGCTTAACCTATCGACAGTTCTCTGGAAACACCATATATTTT. Translated: CASSLTYRQFSGNTIYF.